What follows are 6 T cell receptor beta chains derived from one specimen sequenced in a study of shared clonotypes between healthy human individuals. Generated by immunoSEQ multiplex PCR, the TCRdb table keeps only in-frame clones and is missing some. This table has about 2.4 million clones, 80% to 95% appearing once. The sample was naive CD4+ T cells from PBMCs. Subset given: CD45RA+ positively selected. All receptors derive from a man aged 18 to 35 in good health. Some clones in this sample may be carry-over from other donors' samples.

DNA of the CDR3: TGCAGCGTCGACTTCGGACAGGGGGCCCCGCCCTACGAGCAGTACTTC. Amino acid sequence: CSVDFGQGAPPYEQYF. The rearrangement joins TRBV29-1 to TRBJ2-7; 11 nucleotides line up with TRBD1. V lost 6 bases, J lost 2 bases, and 12 bases stayed unmatched. CDR3 length: 16 amino acids. CDR1 and CDR2 from the germline V gene are SQVTM and ANQGSEA.

The rearrangement joins TRBV27 to TRBJ1-5; D is undetermined. Germline-derived CDR1 and CDR2 are MNHEY and SMNVEV (reference sequence). The CDR3 covers 13 residues. Trimming removed 6 bases from V and 0 bases from J, with 6 bases in between. CDR3 nucleotides: TGTGCCAGCAGGATATATAGCAATCAGCCCCAGCATTTT. It specifies CASRIYSNQPQHF.

The chain uses TRBV7-9 and TRBJ2-2; TRBD2 might be the D (6 bases). This CDR3 region has 12 residues. The germline V and J ends were trimmed by 10 bases and 2 bases, with 8 bases remaining between them. The germline gives CDR1 SEHNR, CDR2 FQNEAQ (reference sequence). CDR3 nucleotides: TGTGCCATCGGGAGAAACACCGGGGAGCTGTTTTTT. It specifies CAIGRNTGELFF.

This clone came up once. This rearrangement joins TRBV5-1 to TRBJ1-4; no definite D call. CDR3 size: 13 residues. Germline V CDR1 and CDR2: SGHRS, YFSETQ. Deletions cut 7 bases from V and 0 bases from J, with 7 bases between. Here the CDR3 reads CASGTATNEKLFF. Here the CDR3 DNA reads TGCGCCAGCGGAACTGCAACTAATGAAAAACTGTTTTTT.

This clone was observed a single time. The chain links TRBV28 to TRBJ2-5; 9 bases are shared with TRBD2. The germline V gene encodes CDR1 MDHEN and CDR2 SYDVKM. V gave up 6 bases and J gave up 5 bases; unmatched junction bases: 4. The CDR3 extends over 13 amino acids. As DNA, the CDR3 is TGTGCCAGCAGGAGACTAGCGGCGGAGACCCAGTACTTC. Translated, it gives CASRRLAAETQYF.

As concerns this clone: Other nucleotide sequences in the sample specify the same CDR3. The chain links TRBV9 to TRBJ2-3; D not certain. The CDR3 consists of 14 residues. Trimming pared 2 bases from V and 0 bases from J, leaving 7 bases between. Germline-derived CDR1 and CDR2 are SGDLS and YYNGEE. The CDR3 loop reads CASSVRASTDTQYF. CDR3 nucleotides: TGTGCCAGCAGCGTCCGGGCCAGCACAGATACGCAGTATTTT.